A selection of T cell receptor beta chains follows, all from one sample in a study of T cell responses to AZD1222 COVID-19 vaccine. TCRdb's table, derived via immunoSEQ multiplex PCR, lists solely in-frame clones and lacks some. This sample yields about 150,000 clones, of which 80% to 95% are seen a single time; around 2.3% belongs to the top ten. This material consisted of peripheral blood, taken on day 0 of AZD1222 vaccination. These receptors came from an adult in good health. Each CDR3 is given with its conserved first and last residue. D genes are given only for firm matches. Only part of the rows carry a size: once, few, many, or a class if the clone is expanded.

TGTGCCATACAGGGCGACGGCGGGTTTGATTCGGGTAACTATGGCTACACCTTC	CAIQGDGGFDSGNYGYTF	-	TRBJ1-2	-	TRBV21-1
TGTGCCGGGGGGTCCAATCAGCCCCAGCATTTT	CAGGSNQPQHF	-	TRBJ1-5	-	TRBV10-3
TGTGCCAGCAGCGGACAGGGGGCGACGGCTTTCTTT	CASSGQGATAFF	TRBD1	TRBJ1-1	once	TRBV9
TGTGCCACCAGCAGAGTTGGGACAGATAATGAAAAACTGTTTTTT	CATSRVGTDNEKLFF	TRBD1	TRBJ1-4	-	TRBV15
TGTGCCAGCAGCCGTACAGGGGGCGCGACTGAAGCTTTCTTT	CASSRTGGATEAFF	TRBD1	TRBJ1-1	-	TRBV3-1/TRBV3-2
TGTGCCTGGGGGCATACGGCGGGAACTGAAGCTTTCTTT	CAWGHTAGTEAFF	-	TRBJ1-1	-	TRBV30
TGTGCCAGCAGCAAGGGGCTAGCGGGGGGGCGGAAGTTCACAGATACGCAGTATTTT	CASSKGLAGGRKFTDTQYF	TRBD2	TRBJ2-3	-	TRBV9
TGTGCCACCAGCAAGGGGCGCCAAACTGAAGCTTTCTTT	CATSKGRQTEAFF	-	TRBJ1-1	-	TRBV15
TGTGCCAGCAGTCCGCCGGGACAGGGGGCGAAAGAGCAGTACTTC	CASSPPGQGAKEQYF	TRBD1	TRBJ2-7	-	TRBV28
TGTGCCAGCAGCTTGGGCCCAGCGGGTTCTGAAGCTTTCTTT	CASSLGPAGSEAFF	-	TRBJ1-1	-	TRBV5-5
TGTGCCAGCTCACCAGGGGTAGAGACTGAAGCTTTCTTT	CASSPGVETEAFF	-	TRBJ1-1	few	TRBV18